These 2 T cell receptor beta chains came from one sample sequenced in a study of OX40 agonist ivuxolimab in advanced cancers. Clones were read by immunoSEQ multiplex PCR, and TCRdb kept only the in-frame ones, dropping some. Here the sample spans roughly 76,000 clones, roughly 90% being singletons. Specimen: CD4+ or CD8+ T cells sorted from blood, collected in a trial of the OX40 agonist ivuxolimab. These TCRs come from an adult with an advanced solid tumor such as melanoma, head and neck, liver or kidney cancer.

The rearrangement uses TRBV5-1 and TRBJ1-2; 10 positions agree with TRBD1. The CDR3 is made up of 14 amino acids. In germline, CDR1 is SGHRS, CDR2 YFSETQ. V lost 1 base and J lost 13; bases outside the gene matches: 10. CDR3 amino acids: CASSLWDRGKGSTF. The CDR3, as DNA: TGCGCCAGCAGCTTGTGGGACAGGGGAAAAGGGAGCACCTTC.

V gene TRBV6-5 combines with J gene TRBJ1-1; D gene uncertain. Germline V gene data show CDR1 as MNHEY and CDR2 as SVGAGI. Between the trimmed V and J ends, which lost 6 bases and 1 base, there was a span of 9 bases. The CDR3 runs to 13 residues. CDR3 sequence reads: CASSPRWNTEAFF. The CDR3 coding sequence is TGTGCCAGCAGCCCAAGGTGGAACACTGAAGCTTTCTTT.